Below are 32 T cell receptor beta chains sequenced from a single sample in a study of blood T cell repertoires in COVID-19. The method was immunoSEQ multiplex PCR; TCRdb's version includes in-frame clones alone and lacks a portion of them. The table lists 100,000 to 150,000 clones, roughly 83% of them singletons. The sample consisted of peripheral blood. The receptors were sampled from a woman in her 30s who had recovered from COVID-19.

CDR3 in DNA: TGTGCCAGCAGCTTTAGCGGGAACCAAGAGACCCAGTACTTC. It specifies CASSFSGNQETQYF. J is TRBJ2-5 and V is TRBV7-9; 8 nucleotides agree with TRBD2. Germline trimming cut 3 bases from V and 0 bases from J; bases unmatched to any gene: 0. Germline lookup yields CDR1 SEHNR and CDR2 FQNEAQ (reference sequence). This CDR3 spans 14 amino acids. Full variable domain (missing parts from reference TRBV7-9 and TRBJ2-5): DTGVSQNPRHKITKRGQNVTFRCDPISEHNRLYWYRQTLGQGPEFLTYFQNEAQLEKSRLLSDRFSAERPKGSFSTLEIQRTEQGDSAMYLCASSFSGNQETQYFGPGTRLLVL.

This clone was detected only once. The chain combines TRBV12-5 with TRBJ2-1; TRBD2 matches at 15 bases. This CDR3 has 18 amino acids. Germline CDR1 LGHNT, CDR2 FRNRAP. With 5 bases clipped from V and 0 bases from J, the junction kept 5 bases outside the gene matches. Here the CDR3 reads CASGGLAGGLSSYNEQFF. CDR3 coding DNA: TGTGCTAGTGGTGGACTAGCGGGAGGGCTAAGCTCCTACAATGAGCAGTTCTTC. The variable domain in full, with the rest retrieved from reference TRBV12-5 and TRBJ2-1, is DARVTQTPRHKVTEMGQEVTMRCQPILGHNTVFWYRQTMMQGLELLAYFRNRAPLDDSGMPKDRFSAEMPDATLATLKIQPSEPRDSAVYFCASGGLAGGLSSYNEQFFGPGTRLTVL.

This clone is termed medium-sized. This chain uses TRBV6-2 or TRBV6-3 with TRBJ2-7; no clear D gene. V gave up 4 bases and J gave up 5 bases, with 6 bases separating them. The length of the CDR3 is 11 residues. The germline CDR1 and CDR2 sequences are MNHEY and SVGEGT. DNA for the CDR3: TGTGCCAGCAGTTTGTCCGACGAGCAGTACTTC. Amino acid sequence: CASSLSDEQYF.

The chain joins TRBV2 to TRBJ2-7; D is perhaps TRBD2 (7 bases). Germline V gene data show CDR1 as SNHLY and CDR2 as FYNNEI. Trimming shortened V by 8 bases and J by 3 bases, and 14 bases separated the two germline ends. This CDR3 is built from 13 residues. Here the CDR3 DNA reads TGTGCCAGCGGGGGGGCGCGTTTCTACGAGCAGTACTTC. Translated, it gives CASGGARFYEQYF.

This clone was counted between two and nine times. The V gene is TRBV5-5, the J gene TRBJ1-2; 7 positions match TRBD1. Trimming took 3 bases from V and 4 from J; bases not matched to a gene: 12. The CDR3 covers 16 residues. In germline, CDR1 is SGHKS, CDR2 YYEKEE (reference sequence). Here the CDR3 reads CASSSGQASLGYGYTF. The CDR3, as DNA: TGTGCCAGCAGCTCTGGACAGGCCTCGCTAGGCTATGGCTACACCTTC.

The chain links TRBV12-3 or TRBV12-4 to TRBJ1-6; the D gene is possibly TRBD1 (6 bases). The CDR3 contains 13 residues. Trimming removed 6 bases at V and 7 bases at J, with 10 bases between. The CDR3, as DNA: TGTGCCAGCAGAGCTCAGGGGAATTCACCCCTCCACTTT. Translation gives CASRAQGNSPLHF.

The rearrangement joins TRBV19 to TRBJ2-6; D perhaps matches TRBD1 (6 bases). The V end was cut by 3 bases, the J end by 0 bases, with 9 bases between. The CDR3 runs 16 residues. Germline V gene sequence: CDR1 LNHDA, CDR2 SQIVND (reference sequence). CDR3 in DNA: TGTGCCAGTAGTATCGGACAGAGCTCTGGGGCCAACGTCCTGACTTTC. This encodes CASSIGQSSGANVLTF.

CDR3 DNA sequence: TGTGCCAGCTCACCCCTGGACAGCTCTGGAAACACCATATATTTT. Protein: CASSPLDSSGNTIYF. The chain uses TRBV18 and TRBJ1-3, with TRBD1 as a possible D gene (6 bases). With 3 bases removed from V and 0 bases from J, the gap between germline ends came to 9 bases. Germline assignment: CDR1 KGHSH and CDR2 LQKENI. The CDR3 totals 15 residues. The entire variable domain, with the rest obtained from reference TRBV18 and TRBJ1-3, is as follows: NAGVMQNPRHLVRRRGQEARLRCSPMKGHSHVYWYRQLPEEGLKFMVYLQKENIIDESGMPKERFSAEFPKEGPSILRIQQVVRGDSAAYFCASSPLDSSGNTIYFGEGSWLTVV.

The V gene is TRBV9, the J gene TRBJ2-2; a weak D match, TRBD2 (6 bases). Germline V gives CDR1 SGDLS, CDR2 YYNGEE. The V gene lost 3 bases and the J gene lost 6 bases, with 18 bases spanning the gap. The CDR3 spans 16 residues. The CDR3 region has the DNA TGTGCCAGCAGCGGCCATTTGGGGGGACGACCCGGGGAGCTGTTTTTT. It specifies CASSGHLGGRPGELFF. The whole variable domain, remainder taken from reference TRBV9 and TRBJ2-2, is DSGVTQTPKHLITATGQRVTLRCSPRSGDLSVYWYQQSLDQGLQFLIQYYNGEERAKGNILERFSAQQFPDLHSELNLSSLELGDSALYFCASSGHLGGRPGELFFGEGSRLTVL.

The chain employs TRBV30 and TRBJ1-5, with 7 bases that match TRBD1. The V gene's germline CDR1 is GTSNPN and CDR2 SVGIG (reference sequence). V lost 5 bases, J lost 5 bases, and 9 bases stayed unmatched. The CDR3 loop spans 14 amino acids. CDR3 residues: CAWGGQRLHQPQHF. CDR3 DNA: TGTGCCTGGGGGGGACAGCGGCTACATCAGCCCCAGCATTTT.

This clone was recorded only once. The chain recombines TRBV3-1 (or the pseudogene TRBV3-2) with TRBJ1-6, with TRBD1 matching over 7 bases. CDR1 and CDR2 (germline): LGHDT, YNNKEL (reference sequence). V was clipped by 0 bases and J by 3 bases; unmatched bases: 8. There are 18 residues in the CDR3. The CDR3 DNA reads as TGTGCCAGCAGCCAAGATCTACAGGGGATCCACTATAATTCACCCCTCCACTTT. It translates to CASSQDLQGIHYNSPLHF.

The table lists this clone with many counts. The rearrangement joins TRBV6-2 or TRBV6-3 to TRBJ2-1; unclear D gene. This CDR3 is 12 amino acids long. V lost 6 bases and J 7 bases, leaving 10 bases between the germline ends. Germline V gene data show CDR1 as MNHEY and CDR2 as SVGEGT. The CDR3 protein is CASSRRANEQFF. CDR3 DNA: TGTGCCAGCAGCCGGAGAGCGAATGAGCAGTTCTTC.

The genes are TRBV6-5 and TRBJ2-3; TRBD1 matches at 9 bases. The CDR3 is made up of 14 amino acids. CDR1 and CDR2 from the germline V gene are MNHEY and SVGAGI. V trimming: 6 bases; J trimming: 4 bases; junction bases outside the gene matches: 5. CDR3 sequence (DNA): TGTGCCAGCAGGAGGGGACAGGGAGCAGATACGCAGTATTTT. Translating it yields CASRRGQGADTQYF.

The V call is TRBV5-6, the J call TRBJ2-2; 14 nucleotides agree with TRBD2. CDR1 is SGHDT, CDR2 YYEEEE, per germline. The CDR3 totals 18 residues. Trimming took 5 bases from V and 4 from J; bases not matched to a gene: 10. In DNA form, the CDR3 reads TGTGCCAGCAGACAGGGACTAGCGGGAGATCGGACCACCGGGGAGCTGTTTTTT. This translates into CASRQGLAGDRTTGELFF.

V is TRBV3-1 (or the pseudogene TRBV3-2) and J is TRBJ2-1; 9 positions match TRBD2. With 0 bases clipped from V and 8 bases from J, the junction kept 20 bases outside the gene matches. The CDR3 extends over 20 amino acids. The germline gives CDR1 LGHDT, CDR2 YNNKEL (reference sequence). The CDR3 DNA follows: TGTGCCAGCAGCCAAGATCTCGGGACTAGCCTGTTAGAGGGACGGGATGAGCAGTTCTTC. This sequence encodes CASSQDLGTSLLEGRDEQFF.

The rearrangement links TRBV23-1 to TRBJ1-3, with 8 bases identical to TRBD1. TRBV23-1 qualifies as an ORF whose function is uncertain. The ends lost 5 bases at V and 2 bases at J; junction bases unmatched: 5. The CDR3 contains 15 residues. CDR3 protein: CASSWPGGPGNTIYF. The CDR3 region has the DNA TGCGCCAGCAGTTGGCCAGGGGGCCCTGGAAACACCATATATTTT.

This clone was recorded only once. V usage is TRBV12-3 or TRBV12-4 and J usage is TRBJ2-7; D is ambiguous. Trimming took off 3 bases at V and 5 bases at J, with 8 bases between the two ends. The CDR3 totals 12 residues. CDR3 amino acids: CASSFALDEQYF. DNA for the CDR3: TGTGCCAGCAGTTTTGCTTTAGACGAGCAGTACTTC.

A single count supports this clone. The chain is built from TRBV5-5 and TRBJ1-1; 10 nucleotides match TRBD1. CDR1 is SGHKS and CDR2 is YYEKEE in the germline V gene (reference sequence). The CDR3 is made up of 17 amino acids. J was trimmed by 1 base and V by 1 base; bases with no gene match: 7. The CDR3 coding sequence is TGTGCCAGCAGCTTGTATAACCGGGACAGGGGGAACACTGAAGCTTTCTTT. Protein product: CASSLYNRDRGNTEAFF.

The chain has TRBV13 and TRBJ2-3; unclear D gene. The CDR3 covers 15 residues. Germline loops: CDR1 PRHDT, CDR2 FYEKMQ (reference sequence). Trimming removed 0 bases at V and 1 base at J, with 8 bases between. The CDR3 protein is CASSLGSSGTDTQYF. The CDR3 DNA reads TGTGCCAGCAGCTTAGGTTCCAGCGGCACAGATACGCAGTATTTT.

The chain joins TRBV29-1 to TRBJ1-5; TRBD1 aligns across 7 bases. Germline values: CDR1 SQVTM, CDR2 ANQGSEA. With V trimmed by 5 bases and J by 3 bases, 4 bases remained unmatched. This CDR3 is 13 amino acids long. This CDR3 reads CSVSGGNNQPQHF. DNA of the CDR3: TGCAGCGTTTCAGGGGGGAACAATCAGCCCCAGCATTTT.

CDR3 protein: CASSLWTGGFREQFF. In DNA, the CDR3 is TGTGCCAGCAGCTTATGGACAGGAGGTTTTCGTGAGCAGTTCTTC. The gene calls are TRBV5-8 and TRBJ2-1, with 7 bases that match TRBD1. CDR1 and CDR2 from the germline V gene are SGHTS and YDEGEE. The CDR3 spans 15 residues. V gave up 2 bases and J gave up 9 bases; unmatched junction bases: 11.

The CDR3 DNA reads TGTGCCAGCAGCTTGTCCGGGGGGGCGAAGAATTCACCCCTCCACTTT. This sequence encodes CASSLSGGAKNSPLHF. The chain recombines TRBV7-9 with TRBJ1-6; D perhaps matches TRBD1 (6 bases). CDR1 is SEHNR and CDR2 is FQNEAQ in the germline V gene (reference sequence). V lost 3 bases, J lost 7 bases, and 16 bases lay in between. This CDR3 contains 16 residues.

CDR3 nucleotides: TGTGCCAGCTCACCGACTCCCGAGGGAGGCCCCGGTTCACCCCTCCACTTT. Translated, it gives CASSPTPEGGPGSPLHF. The genes are TRBV18 and TRBJ1-6; no reliable D call. The germline V and J ends were trimmed by 3 bases and 9 bases, with 21 bases remaining between them. The CDR3 runs to 17 residues. CDR1 is KGHSH and CDR2 is LQKENI in the germline V gene.

This chain links TRBV30 with TRBJ1-5, with TRBD1 identical over 7 bases. V lost 5 bases, J lost 3 bases, and 7 bases stayed unmatched. This CDR3 has 14 residues. Germline CDR1 and CDR2: GTSNPN and SVGIG (reference sequence). CDR3 coding DNA: TGTGCCTGGGCCCGGGACAGCAACAATCAGCCCCAGCATTTT. Its translation: CAWARDSNNQPQHF.

The chain has TRBV25-1 and TRBJ2-2; TRBD2 matches 10 bases. The CDR3 runs to 17 residues. The germline gives CDR1 MGHDK, CDR2 SYGVNS. V lost 10 bases and J lost 5; bases outside the gene matches: 16. This CDR3 reads CATNLAGVGRGTGELFF. The DNA of the CDR3 is TGTGCCACCAATCTAGCGGGAGTTGGAAGGGGTACCGGGGAGCTGTTTTTT.

The chain couples TRBV6-6 to TRBJ1-2, with 10 bases lining up with TRBD1. From germline, CDR1 is MNHNY and CDR2 SVGAGI (reference sequence). J gave up 5 bases and V 2 bases, and 8 bases lay outside the gene matches. This CDR3 contains 16 residues. Written as DNA, the CDR3 is TGTGCCAGCAGTTACACCTCAGGGACAGGGGCGTATGGCTACACCTTC. It translates to CASSYTSGTGAYGYTF.

The chain uses TRBV18 and TRBJ1-5, with D possibly TRBD1 on 6 matching bases. Trimming took off 2 bases at V and 3 bases at J, with 14 bases between the two ends. The CDR3 length is 16 residues. The V gene's germline CDR1 is KGHSH and CDR2 LQKENI. The CDR3 here is CASSPGQPRNNQPQHF. The CDR3 coding sequence is TGTGCCAGCTCACCAGGACAGCCACGAAACAATCAGCCCCAGCATTTT.

The V and J genes are TRBV7-8 and TRBJ1-5; D gene ambiguous. Germline values: CDR1 SGHVS, CDR2 FQNEAQ. The V end was cut by 2 bases, the J end by 0 bases, with 17 bases between. CDR3 size: 18 residues. This CDR3 is CASSLRPPLGVSNQPQHF. CDR3 nucleotides: TGTGCCAGCAGCTTAAGACCCCCACTCGGAGTTAGCAATCAGCCCCAGCATTTT. The full variable domain, with the rest looked up from reference TRBV7-8 and TRBJ1-5, is GAGVSQSPRYKVAKRGQDVALRCDPISGHVSLFWYQQALGQGPEFLTYFQNEAQLDKSGLPSDRFFAERPEGSVSTLKIQRTQQEDSAVYLCASSLRPPLGVSNQPQHFGDGTRLSIL.

This chain connects TRBV7-6 to TRBJ2-2; D might be TRBD2 (5 bases). Trimming took off 5 bases at V and 5 bases at J, with 15 bases between the two ends. The germline gives CDR1 SGHVS, CDR2 FNYEAQ. This CDR3 contains 15 residues. In DNA form, the CDR3 reads TGTGCCAGCAGCCTGGAGAGGGAGTGGACCGGGGAGCTGTTTTTT. Amino acid sequence: CASSLEREWTGELFF.

V is TRBV9 and J is TRBJ2-5; 7 positions agree with TRBD1. The CDR3 spans 17 residues. J lost 0 bases, V lost 3 bases, and 11 bases had no gene match. Germline assignment: CDR1 SGDLS and CDR2 YYNGEE. The CDR3 DNA sequence: TGTGCCAGCAGCGGGGACAGCTCGATTGCGTACCAAGAGACCCAGTACTTC. It is translated as CASSGDSSIAYQETQYF.

This clone was seen a single time. The V gene is TRBV10-1, the J gene TRBJ2-3, with 9 bases matching TRBD2. The V gene end was trimmed by 3 bases and the J gene end by 2 bases; junction bases not matched to a gene: 9. CDR3 size: 17 residues. Germline V gene data show CDR1 as WNHNN and CDR2 as SYGVQD (reference sequence). Here the CDR3 reads CASSERLAGEPTDTQYF. CDR3 DNA: TGCGCCAGCAGTGAAAGGTTAGCGGGGGAACCCACAGATACGCAGTATTTT.

The chain has TRBV3-1 (or the pseudogene TRBV3-2) and TRBJ2-2; D remains unclear. Germline values: CDR1 LGHDT, CDR2 YNNKEL (reference sequence). V was trimmed by 0 bases and J by 0 bases, leaving 11 bases between them. The CDR3 contains 17 residues. CDR3 nucleotides: TGTGCCAGCAGCCAAGATCTGAGCGCCGCGAACACCGGGGAGCTGTTTTTT. It codes for CASSQDLSAANTGELFF.